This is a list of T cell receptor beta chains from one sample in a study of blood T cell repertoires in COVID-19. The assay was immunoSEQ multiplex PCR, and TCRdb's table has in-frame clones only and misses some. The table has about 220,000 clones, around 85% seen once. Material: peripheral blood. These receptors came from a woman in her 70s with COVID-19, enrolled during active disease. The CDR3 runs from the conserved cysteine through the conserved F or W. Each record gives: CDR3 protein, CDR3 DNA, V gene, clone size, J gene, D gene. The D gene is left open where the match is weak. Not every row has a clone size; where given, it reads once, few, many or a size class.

CDR3 protein: CASSPTREKLFF; CDR3 DNA: TGTGCCAGCAGCCCCACGCGTGAAAAACTGTTTTTT; V gene: TRBV4-2; clone size: NA; J gene: TRBJ1-4; D gene: NA
CDR3 protein: CASSLVSGSGTEAFF; CDR3 DNA: TGTGCCAGCAGCCTGGTTAGTGGATCGGGCACTGAAGCTTTCTTT; V gene: TRBV7-2; clone size: once; J gene: TRBJ1-1; D gene: NA
CDR3 protein: CASSNPNPQGDYNEQFF; CDR3 DNA: TGTGCCAGCAGCAACCCAAATCCGCAGGGGGACTACAATGAGCAGTTCTTC; V gene: TRBV21-1; clone size: NA; J gene: TRBJ2-1; D gene: NA
CDR3 protein: CASSLLPSGSSADTQYF; CDR3 DNA: TGTGCCAGCAGCTTACTTCCTAGCGGGAGTAGTGCAGATACGCAGTATTTT; V gene: TRBV7-8; clone size: NA; J gene: TRBJ2-3; D gene: TRBD2
CDR3 protein: CASSEQGQGHWQPQHF; CDR3 DNA: TGTGCCAGCAGTGAACAGGGGCAGGGGCACTGGCAGCCCCAGCATTTT; V gene: TRBV6-1; clone size: NA; J gene: TRBJ1-5; D gene: NA
CDR3 protein: CASSGGVEYEQFF; CDR3 DNA: TGTGCCAGCAGCGGAGGGGTAGAGTATGAGCAGTTCTTC; V gene: TRBV7-3; clone size: NA; J gene: TRBJ2-1; D gene: NA
CDR3 protein: CASSKGYRGRRTEAFF; CDR3 DNA: TGTGCCAGCAGCAAGGGTTACAGGGGGCGGAGGACTGAAGCTTTCTTT; V gene: TRBV9; clone size: NA; J gene: TRBJ1-1; D gene: TRBD1
CDR3 protein: CASSATRTGMNTEAFF; CDR3 DNA: TGTGCCAGCAGTGCGACACGGACTGGCATGAACACTGAAGCTTTCTTT; V gene: TRBV25-1; clone size: NA; J gene: TRBJ1-1; D gene: NA
CDR3 protein: CATSRGQGNSNQPQHF; CDR3 DNA: TGTGCCACCAGCAGAGGTCAGGGGAATAGCAATCAGCCCCAGCATTTT; V gene: TRBV15; clone size: once; J gene: TRBJ1-5; D gene: NA
CDR3 protein: CASSIRGANRQTQYF; CDR3 DNA: TGTGCCAGTAGTATACGGGGGGCGAACCGACAGACCCAGTACTTC; V gene: TRBV19; clone size: NA; J gene: TRBJ2-5; D gene: NA
CDR3 protein: CASSDRTGGGEQYF; CDR3 DNA: TGTGCCAGTAGCGATAGGACAGGGGGAGGCGAGCAGTACTTC; V gene: TRBV19; clone size: NA; J gene: TRBJ2-7; D gene: TRBD1
CDR3 protein: CASSYRGYEQYF; CDR3 DNA: TGTGCCAGCAGTTACCGGGGGTACGAGCAGTACTTC; V gene: TRBV6-5; clone size: NA; J gene: TRBJ2-7; D gene: NA
CDR3 protein: CASSPISTNTGELFF; CDR3 DNA: TGTGCCAGCTCACCAATATCTACGAACACCGGGGAGCTGTTTTTT; V gene: TRBV18; clone size: NA; J gene: TRBJ2-2; D gene: NA
CDR3 protein: CAISESQGGYTEAFF; CDR3 DNA: TGTGCCATCAGTGAGTCCCAGGGGGGATACACTGAAGCTTTCTTT; V gene: TRBV10-3; clone size: NA; J gene: TRBJ1-1; D gene: TRBD1
CDR3 protein: CASSPKDRRLTEAFF; CDR3 DNA: TGTGCCAGCAGCCCCAAGGACAGGCGGTTGACTGAAGCTTTCTTT; V gene: TRBV9; clone size: NA; J gene: TRBJ1-1; D gene: TRBD1
CDR3 protein: CATEKQGGNQPQHF; CDR3 DNA: TGTGCCACCGAGAAACAGGGAGGCAATCAGCCCCAGCATTTT; V gene: TRBV19; clone size: few; J gene: TRBJ1-5; D gene: NA
CDR3 protein: CASRDGDTDNQPQHF; CDR3 DNA: TGTGCCAGCAGAGATGGGGACACGGATAATCAGCCCCAGCATTTT; V gene: TRBV6-5; clone size: NA; J gene: TRBJ1-5; D gene: NA
CDR3 protein: CASSSPGEGETEAFF; CDR3 DNA: TGTGCCAGCAGTTCCCCAGGGGAGGGGGAAACTGAAGCTTTCTTT; V gene: TRBV6-5; clone size: NA; J gene: TRBJ1-1; D gene: NA
CDR3 protein: CASSRRLLGGGSGELFF; CDR3 DNA: TGTGCCAGCAGTCGTCGACTGCTAGGCGGGGGATCCGGGGAGCTGTTTTTT; V gene: TRBV6-6; clone size: once; J gene: TRBJ2-2; D gene: TRBD2
CDR3 protein: CASSKRRTENYGYTF; CDR3 DNA: TGTGCCAGCAGCAAAAGACGGACAGAGAACTATGGCTACACCTTC; V gene: TRBV9; clone size: NA; J gene: TRBJ1-2; D gene: NA
CDR3 protein: CASSLGSYQETQYF; CDR3 DNA: TGTGCCAGCAGCTTAGGCAGTTACCAAGAGACCCAGTACTTC; V gene: TRBV7-2; clone size: NA; J gene: TRBJ2-5; D gene: NA
CDR3 protein: CASSFASADTQYF; CDR3 DNA: TGTGCCAGCAGCTTCGCTAGCGCAGATACGCAGTATTTT; V gene: TRBV7-8; clone size: NA; J gene: TRBJ2-3; D gene: NA